The clone carrying this T cell receptor beta chain was recorded many times. Its specificity is not known. V gave up 1 base and J gave up 0 bases, with 10 bases separating them. CDR1 LNHNV and CDR2 YYDKDF come from the germline V gene (reference sequence). The CDR3 spans 16 residues. The library was built from 400 ng RNA with molecular barcoded adaptors for alpha/delta and beta/gamma chains. TCRdb re-analysed the reads in MiXCR, keeping a single row per CDR3 protein. The sample holds approximately 25,000 distinct CDR3 sequences, roughly 14% seen once. This record belongs to a study of read filtering for tumor transcriptome and immune sequencing. Study details: The cohort had about 16 men and 14 women aged roughly 45 to 90, mean approximately 66 years. Overall study findings and caveats: Single-read clonotypes: 80% to 90% of IR-seq clonotypes (roughly 3.2% of reads), roughly 73% of RNA-seq clonotypes (nearly 45% of reads).

Sequenced: a population of CD138-negative cells sorted from bone marrow. The gene calls are TRBV15 and TRBJ2-1, with unresolved D. The origin of this receptor is a donor aged 40 or older with multiple myeloma. The CDR3 nucleotides are TGTGCCACCAGCAGAGCGAATCCCGTCTCCTACAATGAGCAGTTCTTC. Its translation is CATSRANPVSYNEQFF.